This T cell receptor (beta chain) was documented in a study of persistence of HIV-infected CD4 T cells. Study outcomes and limitations: Antigen-responding cells were enriched for degenerate expanded CDR3beta sequences. TCRbeta richness was lower in CMV- and Gag-responding cells than in anti-CD3/anti-CD28-responding cells.

Sequencing used immunoSEQ version 4 in survey mode. Measured with immunoSEQ multiplex PCR; TCRdb has only the in-frame clones, and not every one. The table includes more than 30,000 clones, roughly 71% detected once. Overlapping HIV-1 Gag 15-mer peptides at 0.95 to 1 ug per peptide per mL were used. Sorting of responding CD4+ T cells relied on upregulated CD40 ligand together with CD69. Donors had undetectable plasma HIV-1 RNA, under 50 copies/mL, for 4+ years. Per germline, CDR1 LGHDT and CDR2 YNNKEL (reference sequence). Trimming left V 2 bases short and J 4 bases short, with 15 bases between. This CDR3 contains 16 residues. Comment on this clone: Its antigen is still unknown.

The clonotype comes from an adult man with HIV who was CMV-seropositive. The chain links TRBV3-1 (or the pseudogene TRBV3-2) to TRBJ1-5; tentatively, D is TRBD1 (5 bases). This material consisted of CD4+ T cells sorted from PBMCs after approximately 19-hour stimulation, taken from a patient who received antiretroviral therapy. CDR3 nucleotide sequence: TGTGCCAGCAGCCAACATCAGGGTGGGAGGAATCAGCCCCAGCATTTT. This translates into CASSQHQGGRNQPQHF.